This T cell receptor beta chain derives from a study of CD8+ T cells in alopecia areata. Study-level results: Patients displayed less clarity in TCR sharing than mice, a finding possibly related to HLA. Especially in alopecia totalis/universalis, lesional scalp showed greater clonality than normal scalp did. Sequencing of scalp tissue also captures the resident alphabeta T cells of normal skin.

A remark on this clone: The antigen remains unidentified.

TCR sequencing used cDNA made by reverse transcription of extracted RNA. Generated by immunoSEQ multiplex PCR, the TCRdb table keeps only in-frame clones and is missing some. Counted here are 110,000 to 150,000 clones, around 62% occurring once; the ten biggest clones make up 36%. Sorting separated CD4+ and CD8+ T cells out of PBMCs. The germline CDR1 and CDR2 sequences are MNHEY and SMNVEV (reference sequence). V was clipped by 3 bases and J by 1 base, with 6 bases between them. The CDR3 is 13 residues long. The TCR sequence derives from a human donor in good health. The V and J genes are TRBV27 and TRBJ1-1, with D hard to call. The sample was CD8+ T cells sorted from blood. For the CDR3, the DNA is TGTGCCAGCAGTTTCCACAAGAACACTGAAGCTTTCTTT. It codes for CASSFHKNTEAFF.